The clone carrying this T cell receptor beta chain was observed a handful of times. Antigen specificity is unknown. This CDR3 is built from 18 residues. Germline values: CDR1 DFQATT, CDR2 SNEGSKA (reference sequence). Trimming removed 0 bases from V and 7 bases from J, with 22 bases in between. Sample barcodes and UMIs were carried by the TCR alpha and TCR beta cDNA libraries that 5'RACE generated with constant-segment primers. Via MiXCR, TCRdb re-called the 5' RACE reads, giving one row per CDR3 protein. The sample contains 350,000 to 500,000 distinct CDR3 sequences, about 19% of which appear only once. This sample was included in a study of T-cell memory formation after mild COVID-19. Study background: Among the donors, TCR clusters were largely specific to each donor. Findings and caveats of the study: CD4/CD8 balance characterized clones contracting day 15 to 85, and CD4+ skew characterized later expanders. Cross-reactive memory seemingly joined, as some responding clones were found in pre-infection memory.

The sequence derives from an adult woman who had mild COVID-19 (a few samples of this study predate the infection). Cell type and time point are not known. The V call is TRBV20-1, the J call TRBJ1-6, with D maybe TRBD1 (6 bases). Sequenced input: PBMCs or a T cell subset sorted from them (not recorded which). The CDR3 loop is CSARDIRVGGIPNSPLHF. CDR3 sequence (DNA): TGCAGTGCTAGAGATATCAGGGTAGGGGGGATACCCAATTCACCCCTCCACTTT.